The clone carrying this TCR beta chain was counted ten times or more. Its specificity is not known. The time point is: newly diagnosed GD, antithyroid drugs for less than 3 months. PBMC-extracted RNA yielded the TCR library. Collection of peripheral blood (about 10 milliliters) was done using EDTA tubes. The source of the sample is a study of regulatory T cells in long-lasting Graves disease. Combining iRepertoire HTBI primers with Arm-PCR of CDR3 regions, the authors built TCR beta libraries. In the authors' workflow: The identification of approximately 62 TRBV and roughly 14 TRBJ segments was made across samples. Each CDR3 protein is one row after TCRdb ran MiXCR on the multiplex PCR reads. None of the V and J calls come from the authors' own analysis; TCRdb made them. This sample has around 400,000 distinct CDR3 sequences, with over 12% found just once. Broader study findings: Limited sample numbers may have lowered accuracy.

V lost 2 bases and J 4 bases, leaving 14 bases between the germline ends. The CDR3 is made up of 14 amino acids. Looked up from germline, CDR1 is GTSNPN and CDR2 is SVGIG (reference sequence). The same sample was also studied in work on T cells in Graves' hyperthyroidism and ophthalmopathy. That study adds: The model's output predicted ophthalmopathy at a median of roughly 6.9 months prior to onset.

The J gene is TRBJ1-2, the V gene TRBV30; no firm D call. Specimen: peripheral blood mononuclear cells (PBMCs), collected at new diagnosis, from a patient treated with antithyroid drugs. The receptor was derived from a woman aged 40 to 49 with Graves disease. This chain's CDR3 is CAWSREGRFYGYTF. CDR3 DNA sequence: TGTGCCTGGAGTAGGGAAGGCAGGTTCTATGGCTACACCTTC.